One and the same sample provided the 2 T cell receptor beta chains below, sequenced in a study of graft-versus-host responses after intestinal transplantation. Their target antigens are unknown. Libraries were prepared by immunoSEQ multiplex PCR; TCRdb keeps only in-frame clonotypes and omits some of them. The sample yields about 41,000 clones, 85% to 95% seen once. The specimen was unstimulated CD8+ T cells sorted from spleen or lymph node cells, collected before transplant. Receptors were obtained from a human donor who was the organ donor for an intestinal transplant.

Here the CDR3 DNA reads TGTGCCATCAGTTCCGATAGCAATCAGCCCCAGCATTTT. It codes for CAISSDSNQPQHF. This chain links TRBV10-3 with TRBJ1-5; no clear D. Germline values: CDR1 ENHRY, CDR2 SYGVKD. The CDR3 has 13 amino acids. Trimming pared 5 bases from V and 0 bases from J, leaving 5 bases between.

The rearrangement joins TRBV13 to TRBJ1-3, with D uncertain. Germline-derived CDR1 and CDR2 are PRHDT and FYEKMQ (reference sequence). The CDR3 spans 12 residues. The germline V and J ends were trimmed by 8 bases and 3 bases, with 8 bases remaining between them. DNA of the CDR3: TGTGCCAGCCGAGAGGATGGAAACACCATATATTTT. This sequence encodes CASREDGNTIYF.